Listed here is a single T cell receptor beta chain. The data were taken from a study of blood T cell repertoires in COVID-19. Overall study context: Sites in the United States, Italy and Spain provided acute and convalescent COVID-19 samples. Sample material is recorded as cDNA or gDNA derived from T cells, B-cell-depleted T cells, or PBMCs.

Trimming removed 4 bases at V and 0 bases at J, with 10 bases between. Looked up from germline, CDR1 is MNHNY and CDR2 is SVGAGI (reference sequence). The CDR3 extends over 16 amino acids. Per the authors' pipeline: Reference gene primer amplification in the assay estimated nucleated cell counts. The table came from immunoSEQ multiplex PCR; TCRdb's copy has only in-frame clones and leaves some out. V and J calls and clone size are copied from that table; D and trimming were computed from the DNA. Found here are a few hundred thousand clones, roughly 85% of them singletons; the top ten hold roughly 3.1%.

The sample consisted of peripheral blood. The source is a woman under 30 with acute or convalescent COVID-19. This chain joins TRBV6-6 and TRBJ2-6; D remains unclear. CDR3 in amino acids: CASSSERNSGANVLTF. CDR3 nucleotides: TGTGCCAGCAGTTCAGAACGCAACTCTGGGGCCAACGTCCTGACTTTC.